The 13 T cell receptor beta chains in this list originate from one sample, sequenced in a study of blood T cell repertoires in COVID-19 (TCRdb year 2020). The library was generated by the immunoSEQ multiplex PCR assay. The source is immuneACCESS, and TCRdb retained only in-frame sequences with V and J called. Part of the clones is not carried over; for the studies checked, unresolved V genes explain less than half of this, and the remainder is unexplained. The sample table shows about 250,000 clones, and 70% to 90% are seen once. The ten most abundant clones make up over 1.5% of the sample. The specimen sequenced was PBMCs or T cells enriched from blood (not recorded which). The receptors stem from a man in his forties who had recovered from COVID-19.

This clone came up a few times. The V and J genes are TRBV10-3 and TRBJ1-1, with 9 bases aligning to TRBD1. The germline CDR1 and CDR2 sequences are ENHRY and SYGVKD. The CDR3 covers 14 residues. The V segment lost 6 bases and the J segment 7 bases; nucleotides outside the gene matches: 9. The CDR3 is CAIRSSRDRDEAFF. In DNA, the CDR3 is TGTGCCATCAGGAGTAGTCGGGACAGGGATGAAGCTTTCTTT.

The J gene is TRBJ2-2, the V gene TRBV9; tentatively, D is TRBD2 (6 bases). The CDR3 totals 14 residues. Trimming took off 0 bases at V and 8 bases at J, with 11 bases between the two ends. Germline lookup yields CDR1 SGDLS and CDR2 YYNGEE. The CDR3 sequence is CASSVGTEGGELFF. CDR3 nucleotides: TGTGCCAGCAGCGTAGGAACGGAGGGGGGGGAGCTGTTTTTT.

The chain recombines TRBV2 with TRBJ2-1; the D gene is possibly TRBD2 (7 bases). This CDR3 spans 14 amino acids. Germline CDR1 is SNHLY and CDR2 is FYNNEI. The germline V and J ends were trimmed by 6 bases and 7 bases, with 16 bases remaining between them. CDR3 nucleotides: TGTGCCAGCAGCGCGGACAAGGGGGGGAATGAGCAGTTCTTC. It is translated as CASSADKGGNEQFF.

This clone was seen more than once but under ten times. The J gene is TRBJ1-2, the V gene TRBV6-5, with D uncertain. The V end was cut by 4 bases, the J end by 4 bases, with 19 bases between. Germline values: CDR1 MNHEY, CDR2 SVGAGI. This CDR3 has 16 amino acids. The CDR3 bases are TGTGCCAGCAGTTTCCAGACGCCGTCGGAGGGCTATGGCTACACCTTC. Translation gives CASSFQTPSEGYGYTF.

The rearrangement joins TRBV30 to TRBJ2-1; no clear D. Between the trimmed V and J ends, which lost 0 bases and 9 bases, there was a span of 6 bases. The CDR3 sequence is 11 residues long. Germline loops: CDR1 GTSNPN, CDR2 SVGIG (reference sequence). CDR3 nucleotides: TGTGCCTGGAGTGTATTGAGTGAGCAGTTCTTC. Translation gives CAWSVLSEQFF.

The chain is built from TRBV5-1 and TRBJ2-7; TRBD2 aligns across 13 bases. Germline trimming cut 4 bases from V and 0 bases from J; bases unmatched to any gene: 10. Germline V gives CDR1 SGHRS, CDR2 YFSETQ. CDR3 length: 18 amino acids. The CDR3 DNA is TGCGCCAGCAGCCCCAGGGGGACTAGCGGGATTAGCTCCTACGAGCAGTACTTC. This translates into CASSPRGTSGISSYEQYF. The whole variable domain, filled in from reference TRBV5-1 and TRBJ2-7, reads KAGVTQTPRYLIKTRGQQVTLSCSPISGHRSVSWYQQTPGQGLQFLFEYFSETQRNKGNFPGRFSGRQFSNSRSEMNVSTLELGDSALYLCASSPRGTSGISSYEQYFGPGTRLTVT.

The CDR3 nucleotides read TGTGCCAGCAGTGAAGTTGACAGCTCTTTTGCAACTAATGAAAAACTGTTTTTT. Translation: CASSEVDSSFATNEKLFF. V usage is TRBV6-1 and J usage is TRBJ1-4; D possibly corresponds to TRBD1 (5 bases). The CDR3 sequence is 18 residues long. From germline, CDR1 is MNHNS and CDR2 SASEGT. The V end was cut by 1 base, the J end by 0 bases, with 15 bases between.

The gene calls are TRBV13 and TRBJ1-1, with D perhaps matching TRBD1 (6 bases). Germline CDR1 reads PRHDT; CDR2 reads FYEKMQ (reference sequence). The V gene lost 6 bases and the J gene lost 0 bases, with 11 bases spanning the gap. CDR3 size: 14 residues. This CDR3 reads CASRSGVVNTEAFF. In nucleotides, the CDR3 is TGTGCCAGCAGGTCAGGGGTCGTGAACACTGAAGCTTTCTTT.

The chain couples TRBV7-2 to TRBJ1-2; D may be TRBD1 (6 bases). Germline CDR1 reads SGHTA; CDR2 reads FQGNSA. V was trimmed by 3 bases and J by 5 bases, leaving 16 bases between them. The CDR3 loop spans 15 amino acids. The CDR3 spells CASSFPYRRGYGYTF. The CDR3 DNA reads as TGTGCCAGCAGCTTCCCGTACCGCAGGGGATATGGCTACACCTTC.

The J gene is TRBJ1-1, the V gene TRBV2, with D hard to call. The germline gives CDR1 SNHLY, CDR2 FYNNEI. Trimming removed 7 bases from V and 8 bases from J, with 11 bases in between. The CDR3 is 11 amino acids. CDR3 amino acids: CASTREFEAFF. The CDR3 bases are TGTGCCAGCACCCGGGAGTTCGAAGCTTTCTTT. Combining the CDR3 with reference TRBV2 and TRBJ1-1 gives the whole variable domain EPEVTQTPSHQVTQMGQEVILRCVPISNHLYFYWYRQILGQKVEFLVSFYNNEISEKSEIFDDQFSVERPDGSNFTLKIRSTKLEDSAMYFCASTREFEAFFGQGTRLTVV.

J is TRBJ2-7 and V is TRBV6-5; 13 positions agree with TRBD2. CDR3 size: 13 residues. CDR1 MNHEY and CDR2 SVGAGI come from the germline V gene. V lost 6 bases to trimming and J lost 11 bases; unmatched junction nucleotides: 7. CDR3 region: CASRGTSGDRKYF. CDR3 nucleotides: TGTGCCAGCAGGGGGACTAGCGGGGACCGTAAGTACTTC.

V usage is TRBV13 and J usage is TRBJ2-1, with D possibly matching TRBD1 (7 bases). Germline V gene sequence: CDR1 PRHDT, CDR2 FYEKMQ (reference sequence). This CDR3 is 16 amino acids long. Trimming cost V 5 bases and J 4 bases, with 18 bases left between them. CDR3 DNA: TGTGCCAGCAGCGCCTTAACAGGGGAGGCGTACAATGAGCAGTTCTTC. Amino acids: CASSALTGEAYNEQFF.

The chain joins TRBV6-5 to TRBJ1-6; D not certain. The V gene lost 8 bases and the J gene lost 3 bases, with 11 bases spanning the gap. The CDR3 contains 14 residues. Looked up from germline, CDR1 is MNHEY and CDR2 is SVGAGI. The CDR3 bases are TGTGCCAGCGATCAGAACAGCTATAATTCACCCCTCCACTTT. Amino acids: CASDQNSYNSPLHF.